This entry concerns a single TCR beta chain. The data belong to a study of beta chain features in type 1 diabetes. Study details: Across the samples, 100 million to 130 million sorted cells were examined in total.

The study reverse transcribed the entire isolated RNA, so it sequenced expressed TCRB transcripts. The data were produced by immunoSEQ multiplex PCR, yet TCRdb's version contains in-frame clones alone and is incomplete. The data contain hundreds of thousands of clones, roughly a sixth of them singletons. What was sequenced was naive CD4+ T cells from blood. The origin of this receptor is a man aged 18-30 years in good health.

The CDR3 protein is CASSIGTSGGKTQYF. The CDR3 region has the DNA TGTGCCAGTAGTATTGGGACTAGCGGTGGGAAGACCCAGTACTTC. The gene calls are TRBV19 and TRBJ2-5; 11 nucleotides align to TRBD2. J lost 6 bases, V lost 3 bases, and 6 bases had no gene match. The CDR3 covers 15 residues. Germline values: CDR1 LNHDA, CDR2 SQIVND (reference sequence).